A selection of T cell receptor beta chains follows, all from one sample in a study of beta chain features in type 1 diabetes. This table comes from immunoSEQ multiplex PCR, and its TCRdb copy is limited to in-frame clones, with some not included. The data show 600,000 to 750,000 clones, around 12% seen once. The sample taken for sequencing was naive CD4+ T cells from blood. These receptors came from a man younger than 40 with type 1 diabetes. Both conserved end residues are part of each CDR3. The order of the fields is V gene, J gene, D gene, clone size, CDR3 protein, CDR3 DNA. A D gene is named only where the DNA matches it firmly. Size values are once, few and many counts, or a class for expanded clones, and some rows have none.

V gene: TRBV13
J gene: TRBJ2-7
D gene: -
clone size: few
CDR3 protein: CASSSRQTASYEQYF
CDR3 DNA: TGTGCCAGCAGCTCCCGCCAAACTGCGTCCTACGAGCAGTACTTC

V gene: TRBV6-6
J gene: TRBJ2-3
D gene: -
clone size: few
CDR3 protein: CASSLESTDTQYF
CDR3 DNA: TGTGCCAGCAGTTTAGAGTCCACAGATACGCAGTATTTT

V gene: TRBV7-2
J gene: TRBJ2-5
D gene: TRBD2
clone size: few
CDR3 protein: CASSLAWLAGVETQYF
CDR3 DNA: TGTGCCAGCAGCTTAGCTTGGCTAGCGGGGGTAGAGACCCAGTACTTC

V gene: TRBV25-1
J gene: TRBJ2-1
D gene: -
clone size: -
CDR3 protein: CASSETSSYNEQFF
CDR3 DNA: TGTGCCAGCAGTGAGACATCGTCCTACAATGAGCAGTTCTTC

V gene: TRBV2
J gene: TRBJ1-2
D gene: TRBD1
clone size: few
CDR3 protein: CASSDGRGRGHDYGYTF
CDR3 DNA: TGTGCCAGCAGTGATGGTCGTGGCAGGGGGCATGACTATGGCTACACCTTC

V gene: TRBV12-5
J gene: TRBJ2-5
D gene: TRBD1
clone size: -
CDR3 protein: CASARGQGTEETQYF
CDR3 DNA: TGTGCTAGTGCCCGGGGACAGGGGACGGAAGAGACCCAGTACTTC

V gene: TRBV9
J gene: TRBJ2-5
D gene: -
clone size: -
CDR3 protein: CASSHGQLQETQYF
CDR3 DNA: TGTGCCAGCAGCCATGGACAGCTCCAAGAGACCCAGTACTTC

V gene: TRBV6-6
J gene: TRBJ2-1
D gene: TRBD1
clone size: -
CDR3 protein: CASSYQGQGYNEQFF
CDR3 DNA: TGTGCCAGCAGTTACCAGGGACAGGGATACAATGAGCAGTTCTTC

V gene: TRBV15
J gene: TRBJ2-5
D gene: -
clone size: few
CDR3 protein: CATSRDKGVEETQYF
CDR3 DNA: TGTGCCACCAGCAGAGATAAGGGGGTTGAGGAGACCCAGTACTTC

V gene: TRBV7-7
J gene: TRBJ2-1
D gene: -
clone size: -
CDR3 protein: CASSLAANSYNEQFF
CDR3 DNA: TGTGCCAGCAGCTTAGCAGCCAACTCCTACAATGAGCAGTTCTTC

V gene: TRBV5-4
J gene: TRBJ1-2
D gene: -
clone size: -
CDR3 protein: CASSLDGNYGYTF
CDR3 DNA: TGTGCCAGCAGCTTGGACGGAAACTATGGCTACACCTTC

V gene: TRBV2
J gene: TRBJ2-7
D gene: TRBD1
clone size: few
CDR3 protein: CASSAGGQSYEQYF
CDR3 DNA: TGTGCCAGCAGTGCAGGGGGCCAGTCCTACGAGCAGTACTTC

V gene: TRBV10-3
J gene: TRBJ2-5
D gene: TRBD2
clone size: -
CDR3 protein: CAISGTSGDLLETQYF
CDR3 DNA: TGTGCCATCAGTGGGACTAGCGGGGACCTCCTGGAGACCCAGTACTTC

V gene: TRBV27
J gene: TRBJ2-5
D gene: -
clone size: -
CDR3 protein: CASSWASPQETQYF
CDR3 DNA: TGTGCCAGCAGTTGGGCCAGTCCTCAAGAGACCCAGTACTTC

V gene: TRBV27
J gene: TRBJ1-2
D gene: -
clone size: few
CDR3 protein: CASSSHGSGQVGGYTF
CDR3 DNA: TGTGCCAGCAGTTCCCACGGGTCGGGACAAGTAGGTGGCTACACCTTC

V gene: TRBV5-4
J gene: TRBJ1-2
D gene: TRBD1
clone size: -
CDR3 protein: CASSLGGQLNYGYTF
CDR3 DNA: TGTGCCAGCAGCTTAGGGGGACAGTTAAACTATGGCTACACCTTC

V gene: TRBV27
J gene: TRBJ2-2
D gene: TRBD2
clone size: -
CDR3 protein: CASSQRFLGGGYTGELFF
CDR3 DNA: TGTGCCAGCAGCCAGCGATTTCTTGGCGGGGGATATACCGGGGAGCTGTTTTTT

V gene: TRBV5-1
J gene: TRBJ2-2
D gene: -
clone size: -
CDR3 protein: CASSFGYRGSTGELFF
CDR3 DNA: TGCGCCAGCAGCTTCGGGTATCGGGGCTCCACCGGGGAGCTGTTTTTT

V gene: TRBV28
J gene: TRBJ2-7
D gene: -
clone size: few
CDR3 protein: CASMGFLEQYF
CDR3 DNA: TGTGCCAGCATGGGGTTCTTGGAGCAGTACTTC

V gene: TRBV14
J gene: TRBJ2-5
D gene: -
clone size: few
CDR3 protein: CASSLPRLGYQETQYF
CDR3 DNA: TGTGCCAGCAGCCTTCCAAGGCTGGGGTACCAAGAGACCCAGTACTTC

V gene: TRBV29-1
J gene: TRBJ2-6
D gene: TRBD1
clone size: few
CDR3 protein: CSVQTGGSGANVLTF
CDR3 DNA: TGCAGCGTACAAACAGGGGGCTCTGGGGCCAACGTCCTGACTTTC

V gene: TRBV5-1
J gene: TRBJ2-7
D gene: -
clone size: -
CDR3 protein: CASSLAGSYEQYF
CDR3 DNA: TGCGCCAGCAGCCTCGCGGGGTCCTACGAGCAGTACTTC

V gene: TRBV19
J gene: TRBJ2-1
D gene: TRBD2
clone size: few
CDR3 protein: CASSKLAGPYNEQFF
CDR3 DNA: TGTGCCAGTAGTAAACTAGCGGGGCCCTACAATGAGCAGTTCTTC

V gene: TRBV2
J gene: TRBJ1-5
D gene: -
clone size: -
CDR3 protein: CASNNGEVQPQHF
CDR3 DNA: TGTGCCAGCAACAACGGTGAGGTCCAGCCCCAGCATTTT

V gene: TRBV14
J gene: TRBJ2-3
D gene: -
clone size: -
CDR3 protein: CASSLLTSTTTDTQYF
CDR3 DNA: TGTGCCAGCAGCCTCCTAACCAGTACAACCACAGATACGCAGTATTTT

V gene: TRBV11-2
J gene: TRBJ2-2
D gene: -
clone size: -
CDR3 protein: CASSLDGTGELFF
CDR3 DNA: TGTGCCAGCAGCTTAGATGGGACCGGGGAGCTGTTTTTT

V gene: TRBV7-2
J gene: TRBJ2-3
D gene: -
clone size: few
CDR3 protein: CASSLAGSGGTDTQYF
CDR3 DNA: TGTGCCAGCAGCTTAGCGGGTAGCGGTGGGACAGATACGCAGTATTTT

V gene: TRBV14
J gene: TRBJ2-7
D gene: -
clone size: -
CDR3 protein: CASSRIPGHTYEQYF
CDR3 DNA: TGTGCCAGCAGCCGAATCCCGGGACACACATACGAGCAGTACTTC

V gene: TRBV6-6
J gene: TRBJ2-3
D gene: -
clone size: -
CDR3 protein: CASSYSSAGAGDTQYF
CDR3 DNA: TGTGCCAGCAGTTACTCATCGGCGGGGGCTGGGGATACGCAGTATTTT

V gene: TRBV4-2
J gene: TRBJ1-1
D gene: -
clone size: -
CDR3 protein: CSSSLEKITVNTEAFF
CDR3 DNA: TGTTCCAGCAGCCTAGAAAAAATTACCGTGAACACTGAAGCTTTCTTT

V gene: TRBV4-3
J gene: TRBJ1-4
D gene: -
clone size: few
CDR3 protein: CASSPGQPGEKLFF
CDR3 DNA: TGCGCCAGCAGCCCCGGACAGCCCGGTGAAAAACTGTTTTTT

V gene: TRBV15
J gene: TRBJ2-7
D gene: -
clone size: few
CDR3 protein: CATSTYSGTETEQYF
CDR3 DNA: TGTGCCACCAGCACGTATTCCGGGACGGAGACCGAGCAGTACTTC

V gene: TRBV5-1
J gene: TRBJ2-3
D gene: -
clone size: -
CDR3 protein: CASSRGGSTDTQYF
CDR3 DNA: TGCGCCAGCAGCAGAGGGGGGAGCACAGATACGCAGTATTTT

V gene: TRBV29-1
J gene: TRBJ2-5
D gene: TRBD2
clone size: few
CDR3 protein: CSATGGPETQYF
CDR3 DNA: TGCAGCGCTACGGGGGGGCCGGAGACCCAGTACTTC

V gene: TRBV5-1
J gene: TRBJ1-1
D gene: -
clone size: -
CDR3 protein: CASSLDMGRSGTEAFF
CDR3 DNA: TGCGCCAGCAGCTTGGATATGGGGAGGTCGGGCACTGAAGCTTTCTTT

V gene: TRBV30
J gene: TRBJ2-1
D gene: TRBD2
clone size: -
CDR3 protein: CGAARGDWDEQFF
CDR3 DNA: TGTGGGGCCGCCCGGGGGGATTGGGATGAGCAGTTCTTC

V gene: TRBV7-9
J gene: TRBJ2-1
D gene: TRBD2
clone size: -
CDR3 protein: CASSLGLAGVYNEQFF
CDR3 DNA: TGTGCCAGCAGCTTAGGACTAGCGGGGGTATACAATGAGCAGTTCTTC

V gene: TRBV4-2
J gene: TRBJ2-5
D gene: TRBD2
clone size: few
CDR3 protein: CASSQDRTSGGLQETQYF
CDR3 DNA: TGTGCCAGCAGCCAAGATCGTACTAGCGGGGGCCTCCAAGAGACCCAGTACTTC

V gene: TRBV5-1
J gene: TRBJ1-2
D gene: -
clone size: few
CDR3 protein: CASRVEAGAYGYTF
CDR3 DNA: TGCGCCAGCAGGGTCGAGGCAGGGGCTTATGGCTACACCTTC

V gene: TRBV28
J gene: TRBJ2-7
D gene: TRBD2
clone size: few
CDR3 protein: CASSPGLEFYEQYF
CDR3 DNA: TGTGCCAGCAGTCCGGGACTAGAGTTCTACGAGCAGTACTTC

V gene: TRBV19
J gene: TRBJ1-2
D gene: -
clone size: few
CDR3 protein: CASAPRSDRKSYTF
CDR3 DNA: TGTGCCAGTGCCCCCCGCAGTGACCGTAAAAGCTACACCTTC

V gene: TRBV11-3
J gene: TRBJ2-2
D gene: -
clone size: few
CDR3 protein: CASSLPLRTGELFF
CDR3 DNA: TGTGCCAGCAGCCTTCCCCTAAGGACCGGGGAGCTGTTTTTT

V gene: TRBV4-3
J gene: TRBJ1-3
D gene: -
clone size: -
CDR3 protein: CASSQGVGTAGNTIYF
CDR3 DNA: TGCGCCAGCAGCCAAGGGGTCGGGACCGCTGGAAACACCATATATTTT

V gene: TRBV4-3
J gene: TRBJ2-7
D gene: -
clone size: -
CDR3 protein: CASSQDPGQGFYEQYF
CDR3 DNA: TGCGCCAGCAGCCAAGATCCGGGACAAGGGTTCTACGAGCAGTACTTC

V gene: TRBV7-9
J gene: TRBJ2-5
D gene: -
clone size: -
CDR3 protein: CASSMWDGQETQYF
CDR3 DNA: TGTGCCAGCAGCATGTGGGACGGTCAAGAGACCCAGTACTTC

V gene: TRBV14
J gene: TRBJ2-2
D gene: -
clone size: few
CDR3 protein: CASSPFREGLNTGELFF
CDR3 DNA: TGTGCCAGCAGTCCCTTCCGAGAGGGGCTTAACACCGGGGAGCTGTTTTTT

V gene: TRBV21-1
J gene: TRBJ2-7
D gene: -
clone size: -
CDR3 protein: CASTVLGLAVPNYEQYF
CDR3 DNA: TGTGCCAGCACAGTACTGGGACTAGCGGTGCCTAACTACGAGCAGTACTTC

V gene: TRBV19
J gene: TRBJ2-3
D gene: -
clone size: -
CDR3 protein: CASSIRGITDTQYF
CDR3 DNA: TGTGCCAGTAGTATTAGAGGGATTACAGATACGCAGTATTTT

V gene: TRBV9
J gene: TRBJ1-5
D gene: -
clone size: few
CDR3 protein: CASSRQGYSNQPQHF
CDR3 DNA: TGTGCCAGCAGCCGTCAGGGGTATAGCAATCAGCCCCAGCATTTT

V gene: TRBV6-5
J gene: TRBJ2-4
D gene: -
clone size: -
CDR3 protein: CASSYSRLAKNIQYF
CDR3 DNA: TGTGCCAGCAGTTATTCGAGGCTAGCCAAAAACATTCAGTACTTC

V gene: TRBV14
J gene: TRBJ2-2
D gene: TRBD1
clone size: few
CDR3 protein: CASTRWQGQNGELFF
CDR3 DNA: TGTGCCAGCACCCGGTGGCAGGGACAGAACGGGGAGCTGTTTTTT

V gene: TRBV29-1
J gene: TRBJ2-7
D gene: TRBD2
clone size: -
CDR3 protein: CSVTWGRDEQYF
CDR3 DNA: TGCAGCGTCACTTGGGGGAGGGACGAGCAGTACTTC

V gene: TRBV29-1
J gene: TRBJ2-3
D gene: -
clone size: -
CDR3 protein: CSAWRQGSDTQYF
CDR3 DNA: TGCAGCGCTTGGAGGCAGGGTTCAGATACGCAGTATTTT

V gene: TRBV10-3
J gene: TRBJ1-2
D gene: -
clone size: -
CDR3 protein: CAISESGWDYGYTF
CDR3 DNA: TGTGCCATCAGTGAGTCGGGGTGGGACTATGGCTACACCTTC

V gene: TRBV14
J gene: TRBJ1-6
D gene: -
clone size: few
CDR3 protein: CASSQAAGVSPLHF
CDR3 DNA: TGTGCCAGCAGCCAAGCAGCAGGGGTCTCACCCCTCCACTTT

V gene: TRBV27
J gene: TRBJ1-2
D gene: -
clone size: -
CDR3 protein: CASSLSTGNYGYTF
CDR3 DNA: TGTGCCAGCAGTTTATCAACAGGGAACTATGGCTACACCTTC

V gene: TRBV7-2
J gene: TRBJ2-7
D gene: TRBD2
clone size: -
CDR3 protein: CASSILSGVRPREQYF
CDR3 DNA: TGTGCCAGCAGCATCCTCAGCGGGGTTAGGCCGAGAGAGCAGTACTTC

V gene: TRBV30
J gene: TRBJ1-4
D gene: TRBD1
clone size: -
CDR3 protein: CACPARTGNEKLFF
CDR3 DNA: TGTGCCTGCCCCGCAAGGACAGGGAACGAAAAACTGTTTTTT

V gene: TRBV7-2
J gene: TRBJ2-7
D gene: TRBD1
clone size: few
CDR3 protein: CASSDRTGFAEQYF
CDR3 DNA: TGTGCCAGCAGCGACCGGACAGGATTCGCCGAGCAGTACTTC

V gene: TRBV15
J gene: TRBJ2-5
D gene: TRBD1
clone size: -
CDR3 protein: CATAGQGGETQYF
CDR3 DNA: TGTGCCACCGCAGGACAGGGCGGAGAGACCCAGTACTTC